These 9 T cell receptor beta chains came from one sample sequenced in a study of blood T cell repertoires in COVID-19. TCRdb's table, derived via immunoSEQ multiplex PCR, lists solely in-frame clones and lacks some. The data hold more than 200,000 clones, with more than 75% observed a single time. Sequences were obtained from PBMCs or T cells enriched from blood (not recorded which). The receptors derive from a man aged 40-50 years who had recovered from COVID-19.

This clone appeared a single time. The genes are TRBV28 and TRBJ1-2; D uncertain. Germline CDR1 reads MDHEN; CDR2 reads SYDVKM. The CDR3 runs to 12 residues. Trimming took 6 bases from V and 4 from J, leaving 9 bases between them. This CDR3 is CASSGSSYGYTF. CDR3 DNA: TGTGCCAGCAGCGGGTCTTCCTATGGCTACACCTTC.

CDR3 in amino acids: CASSPLDRGLDNEQFF. CDR3 DNA sequence: TGTGCCAGCAGCCCCCTGGACAGGGGACTCGACAATGAGCAGTTCTTC. V gene TRBV3-1 (or the pseudogene TRBV3-2) combines with J gene TRBJ2-1; 9 bases map to TRBD1. J gave up 5 bases and V 4 bases, and 9 bases lay outside the gene matches. The CDR3 loop spans 16 amino acids. In germline, CDR1 is LGHDT, CDR2 YNNKEL (reference sequence).

CDR3 protein: CASMNRGAGNEKLFF. The CDR3 bases are TGTGCCAGCATGAATCGGGGGGCTGGTAATGAAAAACTGTTTTTT. The V gene is TRBV19, the J gene TRBJ1-4, with a possible D match to TRBD1 (6 bases). The CDR3 covers 15 residues. Germline V gene lookup returns CDR1 LNHDA and CDR2 SQIVND (reference sequence). Trimming took 9 bases from V and 4 from J, leaving 18 bases between them.

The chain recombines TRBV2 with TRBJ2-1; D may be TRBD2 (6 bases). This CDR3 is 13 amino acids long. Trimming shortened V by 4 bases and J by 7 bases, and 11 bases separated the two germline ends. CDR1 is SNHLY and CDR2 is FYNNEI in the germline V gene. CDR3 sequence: CASSGLGGNEQFF. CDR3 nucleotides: TGTGCCAGCAGTGGCCTCGGAGGGAATGAGCAGTTCTTC. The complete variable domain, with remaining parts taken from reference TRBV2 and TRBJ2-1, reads EPEVTQTPSHQVTQMGQEVILRCVPISNHLYFYWYRQILGQKVEFLVSFYNNEISEKSEIFDDQFSVERPDGSNFTLKIRSTKLEDSAMYFCASSGLGGNEQFFGPGTRLTVL.

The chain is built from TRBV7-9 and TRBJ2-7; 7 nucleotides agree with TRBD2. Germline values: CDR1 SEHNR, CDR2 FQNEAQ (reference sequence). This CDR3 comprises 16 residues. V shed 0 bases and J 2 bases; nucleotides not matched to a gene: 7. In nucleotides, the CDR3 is TGTGCCAGCAGCTTAGCGGGGGGGACGCGGGCCTACGAGCAGTACTTC. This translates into CASSLAGGTRAYEQYF.

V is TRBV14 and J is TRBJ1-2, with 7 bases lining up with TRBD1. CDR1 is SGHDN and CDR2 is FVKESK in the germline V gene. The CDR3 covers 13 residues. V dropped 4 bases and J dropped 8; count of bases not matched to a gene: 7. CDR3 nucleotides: TGTGCCAGCAGCCCTGGACAGGCCCTCGGCTACACCTTC. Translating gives CASSPGQALGYTF.

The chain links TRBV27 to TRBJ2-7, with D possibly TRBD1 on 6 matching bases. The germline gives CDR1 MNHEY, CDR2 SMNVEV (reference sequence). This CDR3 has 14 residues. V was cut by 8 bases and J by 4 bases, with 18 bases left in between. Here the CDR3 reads CASGPTGIPYEQYF. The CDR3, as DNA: TGTGCCAGCGGGCCTACAGGGATCCCTTACGAGCAGTACTTC.

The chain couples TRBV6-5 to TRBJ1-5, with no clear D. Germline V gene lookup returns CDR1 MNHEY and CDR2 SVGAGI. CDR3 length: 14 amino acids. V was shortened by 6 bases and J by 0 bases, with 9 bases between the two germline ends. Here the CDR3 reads CASRDIYSNQPQHF. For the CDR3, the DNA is TGTGCCAGCAGAGACATCTATAGCAATCAGCCCCAGCATTTT.

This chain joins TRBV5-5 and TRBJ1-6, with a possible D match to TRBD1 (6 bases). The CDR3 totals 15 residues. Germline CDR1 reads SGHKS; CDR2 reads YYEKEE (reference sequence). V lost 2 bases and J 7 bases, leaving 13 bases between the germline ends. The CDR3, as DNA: TGTGCCAGCAGCTTATCGTCAGGGGCAAATTCACCCCTCCACTTT. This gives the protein CASSLSSGANSPLHF.